The present entry profiles one T cell receptor beta chain with its context. Its specificity is unknown. Germline loops: CDR1 MGHRA, CDR2 YSYEKL. V was pared by 0 bases and J by 4 bases, with 8 bases of the junction left unmatched. This CDR3 spans 17 amino acids. The data were taken from a study of cytomegalovirus exposure and HLA in healthy donors. General observations from the study: The authors confirmed in vitro that a few CMV-associated chains were specific for CMV antigens. There were some public TCRs occurring in many donors, but most TCR sequences were rare.

Clones were sequenced by immunoSEQ multiplex PCR, and TCRdb holds only the in-frame ones, with some missing. The sample contains about 64,000 clones, 85% to 95% of which appear only once. Sequenced material: PBMCs. The receptor was isolated from a woman aged 18-35 years in good health and CMV-seropositive. This chain joins TRBV4-1 and TRBJ2-1; 8 bases map to TRBD2. The CDR3 here is CASSQDFGVAGYNEQFF. DNA of the CDR3: TGCGCCAGCAGCCAAGATTTTGGGGTAGCGGGGTACAATGAGCAGTTCTTC.